This record looks at one T cell receptor (beta chain) sequence and its context. This clonotype has ten or more counts. This clone's antigen is unknown. There are no base qualities to consult, and no much larger clone falls within one base. This entry is derived from a study of neurological immune-mediated disorders (dated by TCRdb to between 2017 and 2020). Broadly, across the study: Using UMI-based sequencing, the study compared peripheral blood TCR-beta repertoires from patients with HTLV-I-associated myelopathy (HAM/TSP), patients with multiple sclerosis, and healthy controls. Of the approximately 68 subjects in the cohort, about 14 were HAM/TSP patients, roughly 34 were multiple sclerosis patients, and approximately 20 were healthy controls. The roughly 100 TCR-beta libraries covered PBMC samples along with longitudinal samples, technical triplicates, and paired sorted CD4+ and CD8+ T-cell subsets.

The CDR3 runs 14 residues from the cysteine to the phenylalanine. Just CDR3 DNA is preserved here, 42 bases in frame from base 1. The germline V gene gives CDR1 as LGHNA and CDR2 as YSLEER. The junction carries 8 bases between V and J, which are trimmed by 0 bases and 3 bases respectively. cDNA synthesis used template-switch 5'RACE with a primer carrying a 10-nucleotide random unique molecular identifier tagging each TCR transcript. Over 200 million TCR-beta sequences, covering 15-18 subjects, were produced in each sequencing run. The RNeasy kit was used for extraction of total RNA. Using the KAPA Real-time Library Amplification kit, TCR-beta VDJ regions were amplified with primers for the TCR constant region and the 5'RACE anchor. A first PCR added sample indexes and Illumina adaptors, and a second PCR then raised library yield. The roughly 650 bp TCR product was size-selected on a 2% E-gel SizeSelection system after Ampure bead purification. Library quality was checked on a Bioanalyzer, concentration was measured with Qubit, and libraries were quantified with the Kapa Library Quantification kit before pooling. Paired-end 2 x 150 bp sequencing of the libraries was performed on an Illumina HiSeq 2500. To increase sequence diversity, roughly 24-32% phiX was spiked into each library pool. Concerning the study's data processing: The UMI-based MiGEC pipeline processed quality-filtered reads and removed over 75% of raw TCR sequences during error correction. VDJ genes were aligned to IMGT germline references, and clonotypes were defined by unique CDR3 amino acid sequence plus V-J genes. VDJtools evaluated clonal expansion, Shannon diversity and CDR3 relatedness (CalcPairwiseDistances, ClusterSamples); CLCbio workbench built phylogenetic trees. Clones with at least 8 unique UMIs were defined as expanded, with this threshold being based on coefficient-of-variation modelling across technical triplicates. TCRdb's own reprocessing of the public reads used fastp at Q25 and MiXCR and kept productive beta chains. Each CDR3 protein gets just one entry, which takes the most common genes and DNA from the rows behind it. TCRdb assigned the V and J calls; the authors' analysis was not used. This sample is represented by approximately 48,000 distinct CDR3 sequences; 10% of them were singletons. The ten largest account for roughly 5.2% of the sample.

Study-wide conclusions, independent of this receptor: TCR clonal expansion was highest in HAM/TSP patients and lowest in MS patients, with MS patients falling below even healthy controls. No identical CDR3 amino acid sequences were shared among expanded clones across subjects, suggesting private TCR-beta repertoires in all groups.

For the unsorted PBMC libraries, 2 million PBMCs were stored in RNAlater at -80 degrees C until RNA extraction and were used to generate the libraries. Peripheral blood was subjected to Ficoll-Hypaque density gradient centrifugation to isolate PBMCs, which were then cryopreserved in liquid nitrogen. The chain uses TRBV4-3 and TRBJ2-5; a confident D gene designation cannot be given. The sequenced sample consisted of PBMCs. This clonotype was obtained from a man between 65 and 80 years old with HTLV-1-associated myelopathy (HAM/TSP). The sequenced DNA: TGCGCCAGCAGCCAAGATCCACGAGAAGAGACCCAGTACTTC. This sequence encodes CASSQDPREETQYF.